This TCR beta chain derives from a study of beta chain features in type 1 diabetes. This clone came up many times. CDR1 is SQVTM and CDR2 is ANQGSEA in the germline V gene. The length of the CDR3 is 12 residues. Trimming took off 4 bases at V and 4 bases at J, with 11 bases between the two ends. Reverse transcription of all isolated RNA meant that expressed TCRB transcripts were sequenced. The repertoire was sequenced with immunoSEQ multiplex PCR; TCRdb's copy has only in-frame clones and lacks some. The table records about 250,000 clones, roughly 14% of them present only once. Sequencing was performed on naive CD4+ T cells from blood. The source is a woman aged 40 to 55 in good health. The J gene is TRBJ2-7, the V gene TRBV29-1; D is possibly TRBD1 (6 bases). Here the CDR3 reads CSVGSGVYEQYF. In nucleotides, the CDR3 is TGCAGCGTTGGTTCAGGGGTGTACGAGCAGTACTTC.